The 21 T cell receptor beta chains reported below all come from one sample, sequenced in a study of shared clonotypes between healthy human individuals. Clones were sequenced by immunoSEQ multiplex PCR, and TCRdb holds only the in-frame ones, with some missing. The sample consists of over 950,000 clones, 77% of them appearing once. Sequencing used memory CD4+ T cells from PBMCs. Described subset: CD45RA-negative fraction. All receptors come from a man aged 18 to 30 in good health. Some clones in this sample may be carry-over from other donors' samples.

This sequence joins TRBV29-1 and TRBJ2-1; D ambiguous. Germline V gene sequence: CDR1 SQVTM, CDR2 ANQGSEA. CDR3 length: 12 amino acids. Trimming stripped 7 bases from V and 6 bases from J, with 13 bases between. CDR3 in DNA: TGCAGCGGTCAGACACCCTCCAATGAGCAGTTCTTC. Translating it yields CSGQTPSNEQFF.

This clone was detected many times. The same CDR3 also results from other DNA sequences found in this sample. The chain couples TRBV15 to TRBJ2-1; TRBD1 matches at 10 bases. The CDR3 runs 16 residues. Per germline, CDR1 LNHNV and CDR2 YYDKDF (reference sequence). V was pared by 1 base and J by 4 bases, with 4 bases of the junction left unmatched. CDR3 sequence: CATSRGRQGAYNEQFF. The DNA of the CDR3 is TGTGCCACCAGCAGAGGAAGACAGGGGGCTTACAATGAGCAGTTCTTC.

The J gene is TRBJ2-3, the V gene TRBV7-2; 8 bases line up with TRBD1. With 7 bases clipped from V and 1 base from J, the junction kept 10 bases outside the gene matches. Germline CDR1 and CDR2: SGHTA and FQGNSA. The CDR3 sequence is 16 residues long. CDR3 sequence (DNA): TGTGCCAGCACCTACCAAGGGACAGGAGGCACAGATACGCAGTATTTT. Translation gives CASTYQGTGGTDTQYF.

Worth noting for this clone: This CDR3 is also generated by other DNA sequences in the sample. CDR3 bases: TGCGCCAGCAGCTTTAGCTCCAATCAGCCCCAGCATTTT. It is translated as CASSFSSNQPQHF. The V gene is TRBV5-1, the J gene TRBJ1-5, with unresolved D. Germline V lookup: CDR1 SGHRS, CDR2 YFSETQ. Trimming stripped 2 bases from V and 3 bases from J, with 6 bases between. The CDR3 is 13 residues long.

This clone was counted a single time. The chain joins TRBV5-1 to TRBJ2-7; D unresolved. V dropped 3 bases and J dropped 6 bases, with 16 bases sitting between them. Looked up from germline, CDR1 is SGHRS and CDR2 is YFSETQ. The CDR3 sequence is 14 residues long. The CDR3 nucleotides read TGCGCCAGCAGCTACGGTGGCGCTTCTGGCGAGCAGTACTTC. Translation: CASSYGGASGEQYF.

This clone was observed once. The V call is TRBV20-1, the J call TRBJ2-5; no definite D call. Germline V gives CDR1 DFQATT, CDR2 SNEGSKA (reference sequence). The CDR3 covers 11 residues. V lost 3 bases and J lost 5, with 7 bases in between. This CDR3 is CSASPSETQYF. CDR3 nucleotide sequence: TGCAGTGCTAGCCCTTCGGAGACCCAGTACTTC.

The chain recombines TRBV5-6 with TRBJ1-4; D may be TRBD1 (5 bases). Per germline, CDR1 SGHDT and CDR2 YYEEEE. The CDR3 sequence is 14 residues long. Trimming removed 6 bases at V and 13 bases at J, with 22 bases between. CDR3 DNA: TGTGCCAGCACCTCCGGGGGTGGGTCGAGAGCACTGTTTTTT. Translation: CASTSGGGSRALFF.

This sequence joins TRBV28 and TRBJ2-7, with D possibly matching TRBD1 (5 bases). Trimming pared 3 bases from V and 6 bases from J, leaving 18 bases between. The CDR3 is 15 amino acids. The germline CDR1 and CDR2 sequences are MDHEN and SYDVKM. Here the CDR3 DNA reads TGTGCCAGCAGTTTCCAGGGAAGGCGGTTTCTCGAGCAGTACTTC. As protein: CASSFQGRRFLEQYF. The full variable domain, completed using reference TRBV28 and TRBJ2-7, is DVKVTQSSRYLVKRTGEKVFLECVQDMDHENMFWYRQDPGLGLRLIYFSYDVKMKEKGDIPEGYSVSREKKERFSLILESASTNQTSMYLCASSFQGRRFLEQYFGPGTRLTVT.

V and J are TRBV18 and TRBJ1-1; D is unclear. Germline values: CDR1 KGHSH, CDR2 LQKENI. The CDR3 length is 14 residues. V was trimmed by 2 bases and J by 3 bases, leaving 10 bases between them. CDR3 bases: TGTGCCAGCTCACCAGACATTGGAGACACTGAAGCTTTCTTT. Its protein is CASSPDIGDTEAFF.

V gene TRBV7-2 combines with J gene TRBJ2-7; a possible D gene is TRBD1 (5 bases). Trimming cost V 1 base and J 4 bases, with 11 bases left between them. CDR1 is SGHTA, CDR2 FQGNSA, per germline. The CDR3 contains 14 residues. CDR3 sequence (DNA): TGTGCCAGCAGCTTAGGTAGGGGAAGGTACGAGCAGTACTTC. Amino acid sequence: CASSLGRGRYEQYF.

This chain's CDR3 is CASRSVGGSSYEQYF. CDR3 nucleotides: TGCGCCAGCAGGTCAGTGGGGGGGAGCTCCTACGAGCAGTACTTC. The V gene is TRBV4-1, the J gene TRBJ2-7, with TRBD2 identical over 7 bases. Germline values: CDR1 MGHRA, CDR2 YSYEKL. The trim removed 6 bases at V and 0 bases at J, leaving 8 bases unmatched. The CDR3 extends over 15 amino acids.

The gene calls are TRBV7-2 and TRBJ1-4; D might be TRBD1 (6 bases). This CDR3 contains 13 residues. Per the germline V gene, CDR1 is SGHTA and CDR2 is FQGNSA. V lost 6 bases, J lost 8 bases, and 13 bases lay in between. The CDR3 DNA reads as TGTGCCAGCAGGCGGGGGCTTCGAGAAAAACTGTTTTTT. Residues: CASRRGLREKLFF.

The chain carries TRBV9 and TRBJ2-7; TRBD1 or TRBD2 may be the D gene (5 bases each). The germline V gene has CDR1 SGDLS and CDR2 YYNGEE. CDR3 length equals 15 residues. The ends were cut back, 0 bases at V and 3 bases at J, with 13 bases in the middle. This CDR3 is CASSVGSGPIYEQYF. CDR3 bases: TGTGCCAGCAGCGTAGGTTCGGGGCCTATCTACGAGCAGTACTTC.

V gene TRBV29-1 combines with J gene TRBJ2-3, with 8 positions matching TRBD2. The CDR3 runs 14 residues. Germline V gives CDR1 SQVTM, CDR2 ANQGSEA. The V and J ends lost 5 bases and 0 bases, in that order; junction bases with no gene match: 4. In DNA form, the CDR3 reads TGCAGCGTTCGCGGGACTAGGAGCACAGATACGCAGTATTTT. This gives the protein CSVRGTRSTDTQYF.

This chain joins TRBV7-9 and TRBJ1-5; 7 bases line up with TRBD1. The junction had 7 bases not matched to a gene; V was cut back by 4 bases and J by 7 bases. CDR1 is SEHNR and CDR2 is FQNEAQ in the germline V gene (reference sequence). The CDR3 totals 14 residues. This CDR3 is CASSSDRDAQPQHF. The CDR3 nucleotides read TGTGCCAGCAGCTCCGACAGGGATGCCCAGCCCCAGCATTTT.

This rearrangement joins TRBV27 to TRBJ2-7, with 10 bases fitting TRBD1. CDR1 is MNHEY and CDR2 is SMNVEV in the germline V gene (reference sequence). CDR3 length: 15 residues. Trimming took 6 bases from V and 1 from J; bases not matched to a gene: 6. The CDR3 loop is CASSKPGQGSYEQYF. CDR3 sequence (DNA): TGTGCCAGCAGCAAACCGGGACAGGGGTCCTACGAGCAGTACTTC.

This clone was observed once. CDR3 sequence: CASSIGLAGYQETQYF. The CDR3 DNA reads TGTGCCAGTAGTATAGGACTAGCGGGGTACCAAGAGACCCAGTACTTC. The chain links TRBV19 to TRBJ2-5, with 11 nucleotides matching TRBD2. Germline V gives CDR1 LNHDA, CDR2 SQIVND (reference sequence). The CDR3 is 16 amino acids. With V trimmed by 1 base and J by 0 bases, 1 base remained unmatched. The full variable domain, in which reference TRBV19 and TRBJ2-5 provide the parts outside the CDR3, is DGGITQSPKYLFRKEGQNVTLSCEQNLNHDAMYWYRQDPGQGLRLIYYSQIVNDFQKGDIAEGYSVSREKKESFPLTVTSAQKNPTAFYLCASSIGLAGYQETQYFGPGTRLLVL.

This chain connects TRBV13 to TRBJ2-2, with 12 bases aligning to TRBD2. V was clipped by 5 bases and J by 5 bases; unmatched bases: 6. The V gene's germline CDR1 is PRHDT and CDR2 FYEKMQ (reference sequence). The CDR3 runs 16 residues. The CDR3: CASSPTSGRNTGELFF. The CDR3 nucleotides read TGTGCCAGCAGCCCGACTAGCGGGAGAAATACCGGGGAGCTGTTTTTT.

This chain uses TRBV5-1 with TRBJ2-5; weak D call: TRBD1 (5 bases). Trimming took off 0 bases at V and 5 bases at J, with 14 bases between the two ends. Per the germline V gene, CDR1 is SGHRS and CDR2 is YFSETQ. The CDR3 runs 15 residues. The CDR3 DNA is TGCGCCAGCAGCTTGGTGTCCAGGGCCAGGGAGACCCAGTACTTC. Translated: CASSLVSRARETQYF. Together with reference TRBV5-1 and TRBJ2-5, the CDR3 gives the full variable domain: KAGVTQTPRYLIKTRGQQVTLSCSPISGHRSVSWYQQTPGQGLQFLFEYFSETQRNKGNFPGRFSGRQFSNSRSEMNVSTLELGDSALYLCASSLVSRARETQYFGPGTRLLVL.

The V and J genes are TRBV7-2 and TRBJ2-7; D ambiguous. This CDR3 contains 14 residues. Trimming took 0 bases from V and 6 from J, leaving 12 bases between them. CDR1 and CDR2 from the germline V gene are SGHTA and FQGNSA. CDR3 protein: CASSLAPSVPEQYF. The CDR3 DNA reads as TGTGCCAGCAGCTTAGCGCCTTCGGTCCCCGAGCAGTACTTC.

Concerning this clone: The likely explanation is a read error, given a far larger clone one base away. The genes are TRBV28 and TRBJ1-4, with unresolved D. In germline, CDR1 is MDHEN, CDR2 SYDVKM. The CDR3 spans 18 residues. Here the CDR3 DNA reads TGTGTCAGCAGCCGATCGGGTGGGCTGCGGGCGACTAATGAAAAACTGTTTTTT. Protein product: CVSSRSGGLRATNEKLFF. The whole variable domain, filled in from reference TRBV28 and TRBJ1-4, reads DVKVTQSSRYLVKRTGEKVFLECVQDMDHENMFWYRQDPGLGLRLIYFSYDVKMKEKGDIPEGYSVSREKKERFSLILESASTNQTSMYLCVSSRSGGLRATNEKLFFGSGTQLSVL.